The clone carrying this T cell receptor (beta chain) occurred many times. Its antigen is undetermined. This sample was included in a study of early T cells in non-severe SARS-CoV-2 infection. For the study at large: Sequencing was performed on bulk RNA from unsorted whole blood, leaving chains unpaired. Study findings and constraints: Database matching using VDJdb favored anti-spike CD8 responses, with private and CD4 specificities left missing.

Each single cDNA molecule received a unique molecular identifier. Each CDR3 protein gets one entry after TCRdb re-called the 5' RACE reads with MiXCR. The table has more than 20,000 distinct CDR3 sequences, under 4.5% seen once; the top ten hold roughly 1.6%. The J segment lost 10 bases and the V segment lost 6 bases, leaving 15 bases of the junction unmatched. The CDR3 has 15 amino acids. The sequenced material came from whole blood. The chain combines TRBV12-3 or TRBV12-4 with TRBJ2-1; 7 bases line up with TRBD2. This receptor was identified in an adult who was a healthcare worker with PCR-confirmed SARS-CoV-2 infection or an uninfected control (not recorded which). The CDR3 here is CASSRTGLWGGEQFF. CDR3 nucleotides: TGTGCCAGCAGCCGAACGGGTCTCTGGGGGGGGGAGCAGTTCTTC.